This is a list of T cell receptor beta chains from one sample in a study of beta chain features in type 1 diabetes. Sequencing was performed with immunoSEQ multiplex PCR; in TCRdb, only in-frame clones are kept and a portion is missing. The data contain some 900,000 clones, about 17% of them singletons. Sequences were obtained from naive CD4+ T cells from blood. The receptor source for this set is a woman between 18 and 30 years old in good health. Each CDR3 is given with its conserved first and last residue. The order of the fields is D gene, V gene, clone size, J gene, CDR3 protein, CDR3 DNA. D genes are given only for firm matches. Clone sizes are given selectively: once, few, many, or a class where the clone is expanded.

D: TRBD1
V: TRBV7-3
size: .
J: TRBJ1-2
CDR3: CASSTRGPEGTF
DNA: TGTGCCAGCAGCACCAGGGGGCCCGAAGGAACCTTC

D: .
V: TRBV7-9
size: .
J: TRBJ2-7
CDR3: CASSLDSQLSYEQYF
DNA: TGTGCCAGCAGCTTAGACAGCCAGCTCTCCTACGAGCAGTACTTC

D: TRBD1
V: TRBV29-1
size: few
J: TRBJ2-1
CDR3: CSARGQTNEQFF
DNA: TGCAGCGCCAGGGGACAGACCAATGAGCAGTTCTTC

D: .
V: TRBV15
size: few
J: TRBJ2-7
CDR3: CATSRATGRGEQYF
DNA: TGTGCCACCAGCAGAGCTACGGGACGGGGGGAGCAGTACTTC

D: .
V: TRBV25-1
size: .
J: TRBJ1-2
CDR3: CASSDSRYGYTF
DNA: TGTGCCAGCAGTGACAGCCGATATGGCTACACCTTC

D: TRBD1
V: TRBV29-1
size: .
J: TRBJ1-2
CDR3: CSAEDRGSGYTF
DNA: TGCAGCGCCGAGGACAGGGGATCTGGCTACACCTTC

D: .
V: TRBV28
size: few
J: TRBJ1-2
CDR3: CASRGDFGGYTF
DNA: TGTGCCAGCAGGGGCGATTTTGGCGGCTACACCTTC

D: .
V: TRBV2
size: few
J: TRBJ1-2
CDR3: CASSEVRGYTF
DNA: TGTGCCAGCAGTGAAGTACGAGGCTACACCTTC

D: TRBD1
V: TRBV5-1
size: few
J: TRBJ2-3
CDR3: CASRGQGKSTDTQYF
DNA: TGCGCCAGCAGGGGACAGGGGAAAAGCACAGATACGCAGTATTTT

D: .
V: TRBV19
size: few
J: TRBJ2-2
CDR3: CASSMSQNTGELFF
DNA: TGTGCCAGTAGTATGAGTCAGAACACCGGGGAGCTGTTTTTT

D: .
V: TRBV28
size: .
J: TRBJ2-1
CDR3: CASSRRNEQFF
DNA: TGTGCCAGCAGCCGCCGAAATGAGCAGTTCTTC

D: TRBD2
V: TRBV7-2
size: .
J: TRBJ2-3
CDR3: CASSSRTSGGTDTQYF
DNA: TGTGCCAGCAGCTCGAGGACTAGCGGGGGCACAGATACGCAGTATTTT

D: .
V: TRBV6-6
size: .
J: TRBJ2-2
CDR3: CASGLEGVLTGELFF
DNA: TGTGCCAGCGGTCTTGAGGGAGTCCTAACCGGGGAGCTGTTTTTT

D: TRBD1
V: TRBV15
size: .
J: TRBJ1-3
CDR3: CATSRVGTGTGNTIYF
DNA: TGTGCCACCAGCAGAGTAGGGACAGGGACTGGAAACACCATATATTTT